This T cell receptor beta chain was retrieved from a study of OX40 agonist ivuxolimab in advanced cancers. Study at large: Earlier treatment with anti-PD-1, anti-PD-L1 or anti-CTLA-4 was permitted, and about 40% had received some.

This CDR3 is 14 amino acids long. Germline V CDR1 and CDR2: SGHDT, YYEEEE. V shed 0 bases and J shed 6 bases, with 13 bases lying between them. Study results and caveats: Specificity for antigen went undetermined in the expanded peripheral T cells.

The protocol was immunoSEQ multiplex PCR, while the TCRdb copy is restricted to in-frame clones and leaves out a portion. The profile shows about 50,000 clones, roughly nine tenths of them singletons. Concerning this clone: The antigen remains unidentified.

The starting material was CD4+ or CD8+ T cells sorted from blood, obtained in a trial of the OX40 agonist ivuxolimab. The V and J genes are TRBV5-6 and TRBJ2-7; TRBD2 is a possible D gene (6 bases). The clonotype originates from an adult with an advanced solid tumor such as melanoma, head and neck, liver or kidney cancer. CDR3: CASSLEVTRVEQYF. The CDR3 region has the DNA TGTGCCAGCAGCTTGGAAGTGACTAGAGTCGAGCAGTACTTC.